The source of this T cell receptor beta chain is a study of blood T cell repertoires in COVID-19. At the level of the study: The samples span acute and convalescent COVID-19 from the United States, Italy and Spain. PBMCs, B-cell-depleted T cells, or T cells provided the cDNA or gDNA that made up the material.

V lost 6 bases to trimming and J lost 4 bases; unmatched junction nucleotides: 14. There are 17 residues in the CDR3. Germline CDR1 reads LNHDA; CDR2 reads SQIVND (reference sequence). Per the original data handling: Scientists estimated how many nucleated cells there were by amplifying reference gene primers. Method: immunoSEQ multiplex PCR; TCRdb's copy keeps in-frame clones and lacks some. Clone size and V and J calls were adopted from that table, with D and trimming inferred from the DNA. The sample carries approximately 49,000 clones, roughly 80% recorded once. V is TRBV19 and J is TRBJ1-1; 10 bases are a match to TRBD1. The TCR originated in a man between 50 and 59 years old with acute or convalescent COVID-19. The specimen sequenced was peripheral blood. The CDR3 bases are TGTGCCAGTAGCACCCGGGACAGGGGCGAGTGGTTCACTGAAGCTTTCTTT. Translation: CASSTRDRGEWFTEAFF.